Listed here are 23 T cell receptor beta chains from one sample, sequenced in a study of T cells in Graves' hyperthyroidism and ophthalmopathy. What was amplified from RNA transcripts were TCR beta CDR3 regions. TCR CDR3 underwent first-round RT-PCR with the HTBI primer set. TCRdb reprocessed the multiplex PCR reads with MiXCR, giving one entry per CDR3 protein. Here the sample spans about 360,000 distinct CDR3 sequences, less than 15% being singletons. What was sequenced was blood. Receptors were obtained from a young woman with Graves' hyperthyroidism.

This clonotype was recorded a few times. The J gene is TRBJ2-1, the V gene TRBV19; the D gene is possibly TRBD2 (5 bases). The CDR3 is 15 amino acids. V lost 10 bases and J 5 bases, leaving 21 bases between the germline ends. The germline V gene encodes CDR1 LNHDA and CDR2 SQIVND (reference sequence). CDR3 DNA sequence: TGTGCCAAACTCGCGGGCAGTAGATTGGACAATGAGCAGTTCTTC. This translates into CAKLAGSRLDNEQFF.

The chain carries TRBV12-3 or TRBV12-4 and TRBJ1-4; tentatively, D is TRBD1 (6 bases). There are 13 residues in the CDR3. Trimming pared 5 bases from V and 9 bases from J, leaving 13 bases between. The CDR3 DNA follows: TGTGCCAGCAGTCTACAGGGATATCAAAAACTGTTTTTT. Its translation: CASSLQGYQKLFF.

The chain employs TRBV9 and TRBJ2-1; D gene ambiguous. Deletions cut 0 bases from V and 7 bases from J, with 8 bases between. Germline-derived CDR1 and CDR2 are SGDLS and YYNGEE. The CDR3 runs 13 residues. CDR3 sequence: CASSVDFRNEQFF. The CDR3 DNA sequence: TGTGCCAGCAGCGTAGACTTCCGGAATGAGCAGTTCTTC. The whole variable domain, remainder taken from reference TRBV9 and TRBJ2-1, is DSGVTQTPKHLITATGQRVTLRCSPRSGDLSVYWYQQSLDQGLQFLIQYYNGEERAKGNILERFSAQQFPDLHSELNLSSLELGDSALYFCASSVDFRNEQFFGPGTRLTVL.

This clonotype was seen ten or more times. V and J are TRBV6-1 and TRBJ2-7; 9 bases are shared with TRBD1. The germline V gene encodes CDR1 MNHNS and CDR2 SASEGT. The CDR3 consists of 16 residues. Losses at the gene ends were 6 bases for V and 2 bases for J; bases not matched to a gene: 11. Written as DNA, the CDR3 is TGTGCCAGCAGGGGCACCGGGACAGGGAACACCTACGAGCAGTACTTC. It translates to CASRGTGTGNTYEQYF.

There are many counts of this clonotype. The V and J genes are TRBV20-1 and TRBJ1-2; D might be TRBD1 (5 bases). The CDR3 contains 14 residues. CDR1 is DFQATT and CDR2 is SNEGSKA in the germline V gene (reference sequence). V lost 5 bases, J lost 5 bases, and 18 bases lay in between. This chain's CDR3 is CSAWDRGRGYGYTF. The DNA for the CDR3 is TGCAGTGCTTGGGACCGCGGACGAGGGTATGGCTACACCTTC.

This clonotype came up many times. J is TRBJ1-1 and V is TRBV30; no definite D call. Trimming took off 3 bases at V and 1 base at J, with 9 bases between the two ends. The CDR3 has 13 amino acids. Germline V gives CDR1 GTSNPN, CDR2 SVGIG (reference sequence). CDR3 coding DNA: TGTGCCTGGAGAAGTCAAGCGAACACTGAAGCTTTCTTT. Translating it yields CAWRSQANTEAFF.

This clonotype has a count of ten or more. The V call is TRBV7-9, the J call TRBJ2-7; 8 bases are shared with TRBD2. Looked up from germline, CDR1 is SEHNR and CDR2 is FQNEAQ (reference sequence). CDR3 length: 14 residues. V lost 5 bases to trimming and J lost 5 bases; unmatched junction nucleotides: 8. For the CDR3, the DNA is TGTGCCAGCAGCCTAACTAGCGGAGGAAACGAGCAGTACTTC. Amino acids: CASSLTSGGNEQYF.

This clonotype appeared a few times. The V gene is TRBV10-3, the J gene TRBJ2-2; unclear D gene. Trimming shortened V by 4 bases and J by 4 bases, and 10 bases separated the two germline ends. Germline CDR1 reads ENHRY; CDR2 reads SYGVKD. The CDR3 has 14 residues. CDR3 sequence: CAISVGQFTGELFF. The CDR3 DNA follows: TGTGCCATCAGTGTGGGTCAATTCACCGGGGAGCTGTTTTTT.

This clonotype was seen repeatedly, ten times or more. The J gene is TRBJ1-5, the V gene TRBV27; D possibly corresponds to TRBD1 (5 bases). V lost 0 bases, J lost 4 bases, and 10 bases lay in between. The germline V gene encodes CDR1 MNHEY and CDR2 SMNVEV (reference sequence). This CDR3 spans 15 amino acids. The DNA of the CDR3 is TGTGCCAGCAGTTTATCGATGGGGGGGAATCAGCCCCAGCATTTT. This translates into CASSLSMGGNQPQHF.

This clonotype was picked up many times. This chain connects TRBV29-1 to TRBJ2-5; D not resolved. V gave up 7 bases and J gave up 5 bases, with 11 bases separating them. The CDR3 is 11 residues long. Germline CDR1 SQVTM, CDR2 ANQGSEA. The CDR3 loop reads CSARPGETQYF. CDR3 nucleotide sequence: TGCAGCGCCCGGCCGGGTGAGACCCAGTACTTC.

This clonotype appeared many times. This chain connects TRBV28 to TRBJ1-2; a possible D gene is TRBD1 (6 bases). The V end was cut by 1 base, the J end by 7 bases, with 13 bases between. CDR3 length: 14 amino acids. The germline V gene encodes CDR1 MDHEN and CDR2 SYDVKM. Here the CDR3 reads CASSLFRGHAGYTF. Written as DNA, the CDR3 is TGTGCCAGCAGTTTATTCCGGGGGCACGCTGGCTACACCTTC.

The chain joins TRBV10-3 to TRBJ1-1; a weak D match, TRBD1 (5 bases). The germline V gene encodes CDR1 ENHRY and CDR2 SYGVKD. Trimming cost V 7 bases and J 5 bases, with 14 bases left between them. The CDR3 extends over 13 amino acids. CDR3 region: CAITPPGSTEAFF. The CDR3 DNA sequence: TGTGCCATCACCCCACCAGGGTCGACTGAAGCTTTCTTT.

The J gene is TRBJ1-1, the V gene TRBV28; D is ambiguous. This CDR3 spans 15 amino acids. Trimming stripped 6 bases from V and 0 bases from J, with 14 bases between. Per germline, CDR1 MDHEN and CDR2 SYDVKM. Here the CDR3 DNA reads TGTGCCAGCAGCTTAGTGATAGGATTGAACACTGAAGCTTTCTTT. The encoded protein is CASSLVIGLNTEAFF.

This clonotype appeared many times. This chain connects TRBV27 to TRBJ1-4; no firm D call. There are 14 residues in the CDR3. Between the trimmed V and J ends, which lost 6 bases and 4 bases, there was a span of 12 bases. Looked up from germline, CDR1 is MNHEY and CDR2 is SMNVEV (reference sequence). CDR3 amino acids: CASSQDRVNEKLFF. DNA of the CDR3: TGTGCCAGCAGCCAGGATAGGGTTAATGAAAAACTGTTTTTT.

The rearrangement links TRBV19 to TRBJ1-2; no clear D. Germline-derived CDR1 and CDR2 are LNHDA and SQIVND (reference sequence). V dropped 3 bases and J dropped 6 bases, with 11 bases sitting between them. The CDR3 extends over 13 amino acids. The CDR3 protein is CASSMRFSDGYTF. Here the CDR3 DNA reads TGTGCCAGTAGTATGCGGTTCTCTGATGGCTACACCTTC.

The V gene is TRBV27, the J gene TRBJ2-3, with 9 bases identical to TRBD2. From germline, CDR1 is MNHEY and CDR2 SMNVEV (reference sequence). V shed 4 bases and J 1 base; nucleotides not matched to a gene: 9. The CDR3 is 17 residues long. DNA for the CDR3: TGTGCCAGCAGTTACACAAGGACTAGCGACCGCACAGATACGCAGTATTTT. Its protein is CASSYTRTSDRTDTQYF.

In this sample, this clonotype turned up many times. The rearrangement joins TRBV28 to TRBJ2-7, with 9 nucleotides matching TRBD1. Germline assignment: CDR1 MDHEN and CDR2 SYDVKM. CDR3 length: 15 residues. Trimming cost V 5 bases and J 1 base; bases outside gene matches: 6. CDR3 region: CASSGDREASYEQYF. The CDR3 DNA reads as TGTGCCAGCAGTGGGGACAGGGAGGCGTCCTACGAGCAGTACTTC. Based on the CDR3 plus reference TRBV28 and TRBJ2-7, the full variable domain is DVKVTQSSRYLVKRTGEKVFLECVQDMDHENMFWYRQDPGLGLRLIYFSYDVKMKEKGDIPEGYSVSREKKERFSLILESASTNQTSMYLCASSGDREASYEQYFGPGTRLTVT.

The chain joins TRBV11-1 to TRBJ1-2; D is ambiguous. CDR1 is SGHAT and CDR2 is FQDESV in the germline V gene (reference sequence). This CDR3 has 15 residues. Between the trimmed V and J ends, which lost 5 bases and 3 bases, there was a span of 16 bases. CDR3 amino acids: CASSPRSGLHYGYTF. The CDR3 region has the DNA TGTGCCAGCAGCCCACGATCAGGACTCCACTATGGCTACACCTTC.

This clonotype showed up many times. This chain connects TRBV18 to TRBJ1-1; possibly TRBD1 for D (5 bases). This CDR3 contains 16 residues. V lost 4 bases and J 0 bases, leaving 15 bases between the germline ends. Germline CDR1 and CDR2: KGHSH and LQKENI. CDR3 sequence (DNA): TGTGCCAGCTCACTACTGAGGGGTAGTATGAACACTGAAGCTTTCTTT. Residues: CASSLLRGSMNTEAFF. Based on the CDR3 plus reference TRBV18 and TRBJ1-1, the full variable domain is NAGVMQNPRHLVRRRGQEARLRCSPMKGHSHVYWYRQLPEEGLKFMVYLQKENIIDESGMPKERFSAEFPKEGPSILRIQQVVRGDSAAYFCASSLLRGSMNTEAFFGQGTRLTVV.

Details on this clonotype: At one boundary the junction diverges from the germline segment, which might be a read error. The chain recombines TRBV5-1 with TRBJ2-3, with D perhaps TRBD1 (6 bases). The CDR3 consists of 16 residues. Germline V CDR1 and CDR2: SGHRS, YFSETQ. This CDR3 is CASSTQQGAPTDTQYF. CDR3 nucleotides: TGTGCCAGCAGCACCCAACAGGGTGCCCCCACAGATACGCAGTATTTT.

This clonotype has ten or more counts. This chain connects TRBV11-2 to TRBJ2-1, with no clear D. The CDR3 loop spans 14 amino acids. V lost 2 bases, J lost 8 bases, and 13 bases lay in between. From germline, CDR1 is SGHAT and CDR2 FQNNGV. The CDR3 bases are TGTGCCAGCAGCTTAACTCAAAGAGGCTATGAGCAGTTCTTC. Its protein is CASSLTQRGYEQFF. Complete variable domain (other parts from reference TRBV11-2 and TRBJ2-1): EAGVAQSPRYKIIEKRQSVAFWCNPISGHATLYWYQQILGQGPKLLIQFQNNGVVDDSQLPKDRFSAERLKGVDSTLKIQPAKLEDSAVYLCASSLTQRGYEQFFGPGTRLTVL.

The chain couples TRBV29-1 to TRBJ2-1; D is possibly TRBD1 (6 bases). V was cut by 0 bases and J by 4 bases, with 10 bases left in between. This CDR3 is 14 amino acids long. Germline V gives CDR1 SQVTM, CDR2 ANQGSEA. The DNA for the CDR3 is TGCAGCGTTGAAGACAGGGGATCATACAATGAGCAGTTCTTC. As protein: CSVEDRGSYNEQFF.

At least ten counts were recorded for this clonotype. The rearrangement links TRBV12-3 or TRBV12-4 to TRBJ1-1; 8 bases line up with TRBD1. V dropped 3 bases and J dropped 6; count of bases not matched to a gene: 6. The CDR3 length is 14 residues. For the CDR3, the DNA is TGTGCCAGCAGTTTGAAACAGGGGGTCGCTGAAGCTTTCTTT. Its protein is CASSLKQGVAEAFF.